These 21 T cell receptor beta chains originate from one sample sequenced in a study of CD8 T cells in ankylosing spondylitis. Via MiXCR, TCRdb re-called the 5' RACE reads, giving one row per CDR3 protein. The repertoire consists of roughly 100,000 distinct CDR3 sequences, with almost 8.5% occurring once and the leading ten covering 9.9%. The sample was blood, either unsorted or a sorted T cell fraction (not recorded which). The receptors shown here come from a male donor with ankylosing spondylitis or in good health (not recorded which).

This clonotype was counted only a few times. The V call is TRBV19, the J call TRBJ1-5; 10 nucleotides match TRBD1. Germline-derived CDR1 and CDR2 are LNHDA and SQIVND (reference sequence). With V trimmed by 6 bases and J by 4 bases, 9 bases remained unmatched. The CDR3 loop spans 16 amino acids. The CDR3 nucleotides read TGTGCCAGTAGGGGAAGACAGGGGGCTACAAATCAGCCCCAGCATTTT. Translating it yields CASRGRQGATNQPQHF.

Worth noting for this clonotype: One junction end disagrees with the germline gene, perhaps due to a read error. V gene TRBV7-6 combines with J gene TRBJ1-3; 9 bases map to TRBD1. Germline V gene sequence: CDR1 SGHVS, CDR2 FNYEAQ. CDR3 size: 21 residues. This CDR3 reads CASSLAELPGQGMISGNTIYF. Here the CDR3 DNA reads TGTGCTAGCAGCTTAGCAGAATTACCGGGACAGGGCATGATCTCTGGAAACACCATATATTTT.

This clonotype was counted at least ten times. The rearrangement joins TRBV5-6 to TRBJ1-2; D call uncertain. The ends were cut back, 1 base at V and 8 bases at J, with 9 bases in the middle. Germline V gene lookup returns CDR1 SGHDT and CDR2 YYEEEE. This CDR3 region has 12 residues. CDR3 coding DNA: TGTGCCAGCAGCTTGATGATAGGAGGCTACACCTTC. Its protein product is CASSLMIGGYTF.

This clonotype was recorded at least ten times. The chain couples TRBV29-1 to TRBJ2-7; 11 bases agree with TRBD1. V trimming: 1 base; J trimming: 6 bases; junction bases outside the gene matches: 8. The germline V gene has CDR1 SQVTM and CDR2 ANQGSEA. CDR3 length: 15 amino acids. CDR3 amino acids: CSVEVLRTGGVEQYF. DNA of the CDR3: TGCAGCGTTGAAGTTTTGAGGACAGGGGGCGTCGAGCAGTACTTC.

This clonotype occurred many times. This chain joins TRBV20-1 and TRBJ1-1, with D uncertain. This CDR3 spans 13 amino acids. Trimming shortened V by 1 base and J by 1 base, and 7 bases separated the two germline ends. Germline V lookup: CDR1 DFQATT, CDR2 SNEGSKA (reference sequence). The CDR3 DNA reads TGCAGTGCTAGAGTCGACGGGAACACTGAAGCTTTCTTT. Residues: CSARVDGNTEAFF.

This clonotype was counted many times. The V call is TRBV18, the J call TRBJ2-5; TRBD1 agrees at 7 bases. Germline V lookup: CDR1 KGHSH, CDR2 LQKENI. The ends lost 3 bases at V and 2 bases at J; junction bases unmatched: 6. This CDR3 is 15 amino acids long. The CDR3 nucleotides are TGTGCCAGCTCACCGGGACAGCGGCCTCAAGAGACCCAGTACTTC. Protein sequence: CASSPGQRPQETQYF.

As to this clonotype: Germline is not matched at one junction end, which may reflect a read error. V gene TRBV7-7 combines with J gene TRBJ1-3; D is undetermined. The CDR3 covers 13 residues. Germline V gene sequence: CDR1 SSHAT, CDR2 FNYEAQ (reference sequence). The CDR3 coding sequence is TGTGCTAGCACGGCGAGCTCTGGAAACACCATATATTTT. Its translation is CASTASSGNTIYF.

The table lists this clonotype with many counts. The V call is TRBV10-3, the J call TRBJ2-1; 7 bases are shared with TRBD2. Germline trimming cut 10 bases from V and 3 bases from J; bases unmatched to any gene: 12. The germline gives CDR1 ENHRY, CDR2 SYGVKD. CDR3 length equals 15 residues. CDR3 DNA sequence: TGTGCCACCAGGATCGGCGGGAGTATCTACAATGAGCAGTTCTTC. It codes for CATRIGGSIYNEQFF.

This clonotype was found many times. The chain links TRBV30 to TRBJ2-3; D unresolved. V gave up 0 bases and J gave up 2 bases, with 3 bases separating them. CDR1 GTSNPN and CDR2 SVGIG come from the germline V gene (reference sequence). This CDR3 is 12 amino acids long. In DNA, the CDR3 is TGTGCCTGGAGTGTCACCACAGATACGCAGTATTTT. This encodes CAWSVTTDTQYF.

For the CDR3, the DNA is TGTGCCAGCAGTTACTCGATATGGTCACCCCTCCACTTT. Translation: CASSYSIWSPLHF. The V gene is TRBV6-5, the J gene TRBJ1-6, with no clear D. Trimming stripped 0 bases from V and 10 bases from J, with 7 bases between. CDR1 and CDR2 from the germline V gene are MNHEY and SVGAGI. This CDR3 contains 13 residues.

This clonotype was detected many times. The germline gene is not matched at one end of the junction; a read error may be the cause. DNA for the CDR3: TGTGCCAGCAGTTTGGAGGTTAGGAACTATGGCTACACCTTC. It translates to CASSLEVRNYGYTF. This chain connects TRBV5-5 to TRBJ1-2, with D hard to call. The CDR3 loop spans 14 amino acids. Per the germline V gene, CDR1 is SGHKS and CDR2 is YYEKEE (reference sequence).

Comments on this clonotype: A far larger clone is only one base removed, so a read error is likely. The chain links TRBV7-2 to TRBJ2-7; TRBD2 might be the D (5 bases). Trimming shortened V by 3 bases and J by 3 bases, and 6 bases separated the two germline ends. The germline V gene has CDR1 SGHTA and CDR2 FQGNSA. The CDR3 runs 12 residues. The CDR3 loop reads CASSFGLYEQYF. The CDR3 DNA reads TGTGCCAGCAGCTTTGGACTCTACGAGCAGTACTTC.

About this clonotype: This sequence may be a read error, since a much larger clone differs from it by one base. The chain is built from TRBV20-1 and TRBJ2-4; D unclear. Germline-derived CDR1 and CDR2 are DFQATT and SNEGSKA (reference sequence). The length of the CDR3 is 13 residues. CDR3 residues: CNARNAPKNIQYF. The CDR3 DNA reads as TGCAATGCTAGAAATGCCCCCAAAAACATTCAGTACTTC.

The rearrangement uses TRBV20-1 and TRBJ2-5; D could derive from TRBD1 or TRBD2 (5 bases each). The CDR3 consists of 13 residues. The germline V gene has CDR1 DFQATT and CDR2 SNEGSKA (reference sequence). Trimming left V 6 bases short and J 5 bases short, with 16 bases between. The CDR3 region has the DNA TGCAGTGCCCGTGGGTCAGAGGGGGAGACCCAGTACTTC. Translated: CSARGSEGETQYF.

Note on this clonotype: A single base separates this from a much larger clone, so it may be a read error. The chain employs TRBV20-1 and TRBJ2-3, with 11 nucleotides matching TRBD2. The V segment lost 4 bases and the J segment 2 bases; nucleotides outside the gene matches: 5. The CDR3 covers 15 residues. Germline V lookup: CDR1 DFQATT, CDR2 SNEGSKA (reference sequence). The CDR3 spells CSATLAGVFTDTQYF. As DNA, the CDR3 is TGCAGTGCTACACTAGCGGGAGTGTTCACAGATACGCAGTATTTT.

This clonotype appeared many times. Here the CDR3 DNA reads TGTGCCAGCAATCTTGTCGGGTCCTATGGCTACACCTTC. It codes for CASNLVGSYGYTF. J is TRBJ1-2 and V is TRBV12-3 or TRBV12-4, with D hard to call. The V end was cut by 7 bases, the J end by 4 bases, with 13 bases between. This CDR3 has 13 amino acids.

This clonotype came up a few times. The rearrangement links TRBV7-9 to TRBJ2-5, with D hard to call. The CDR3 totals 13 residues. In germline, CDR1 is SEHNR, CDR2 FQNEAQ (reference sequence). V lost 10 bases and J lost 0, with 12 bases in between. The CDR3 region is CAIPFSDQETQYF. DNA of the CDR3: TGTGCCATCCCCTTTTCGGACCAAGAGACCCAGTACTTC. Full variable domain (remainder filled in from reference TRBV7-9 and TRBJ2-5): DTGVSQNPRHKITKRGQNVTFRCDPISEHNRLYWYRQTLGQGPEFLTYFQNEAQLEKSRLLSDRFSAERPKGSFSTLEIQRTEQGDSAMYLCAIPFSDQETQYFGPGTRLLVL.

Ten or more counts support this clonotype. This chain joins TRBV12-3 or TRBV12-4 and TRBJ1-3; D gene ambiguous. This CDR3 has 14 residues. Trimming took 6 bases from V and 4 from J, leaving 13 bases between them. In DNA form, the CDR3 reads TGTGCCAGCAGCCGGGTGGGGATAGGAAACACCATATATTTT. Translation gives CASSRVGIGNTIYF.

About this clonotype: Possible read error: a much larger clone is one base away. The rearrangement joins TRBV12-3 or TRBV12-4 to TRBJ2-5; D perhaps matches TRBD1 (7 bases). There are 14 residues in the CDR3. CDR3 DNA: TGTGCCAAGCTCCGGAGGGACAGCCAAGAGGCCCAGTACTTC. Its protein product is CAKLRRDSQEAQYF.

This clonotype was observed many times. The chain couples TRBV20-1 to TRBJ1-6, with a tentative D call TRBD1 (6 bases). The length of the CDR3 is 16 residues. In germline, CDR1 is DFQATT, CDR2 SNEGSKA (reference sequence). V was clipped by 6 bases and J by 9 bases, with 24 bases between them. The CDR3 sequence: CSAQRGADPSVSPLHF. The CDR3 DNA reads as TGCAGTGCCCAAAGGGGGGCTGACCCCTCAGTTTCACCCCTCCACTTT.

This clonotype was detected ten times or more. V and J are TRBV30 and TRBJ1-1; 7 bases match TRBD1. The CDR3 covers 13 residues. J gave up 7 bases and V 4 bases, and 9 bases lay outside the gene matches. Per germline, CDR1 GTSNPN and CDR2 SVGIG (reference sequence). The CDR3 spells CAWTDRDAVEAFF. As DNA, the CDR3 is TGTGCCTGGACCGACAGGGACGCGGTTGAAGCTTTCTTT.